This T cell receptor (beta chain) derives from a study of blood T cell repertoires in COVID-19 (dated by TCRdb to 2020 to 2021). In the study overall: Collaborator samples came from the United States, Italy and Spain and covered acute and convalescent phases of COVID-19. The repertoires were released in a freely available public database intended as a resource for research on the immune response to SARS-CoV-2. The samples were drawn from two sources: the first 160 participants of the ongoing ImmuneRACE study, and approximately 1,300 subjects contributed by 6 global collaborators. The prospective study material was composed of cDNA or gDNA derived from T cells, B-cell-depleted T cells, or PBMCs. Where HLA class I and class II types were available, the types were taken from metadata supplied by the sample provider, not from assay-based typing. The dataset comprised deeply sampled blood TCRbeta repertoires from subjects exposed to, actively infected with, or recovered from COVID-19. A de-identified subject ID, COVID-19 status, age in years and sex were almost always included in the sample metadata. General study outcomes and caveats: The amount of clinical and demographic metadata varied by source and participant and was provided uncurated.

On this clone: Its target antigen remains unknown. Qualities for individual bases were not recorded, and no much larger clone is one base off.

The immunoSEQ Assay, a bias-controlled multiplex PCR, was used to amplify TCRbeta CDR3 regions from genomic DNA. In the authors' own workflow: Within the assay, amplification of reference gene primers was used to estimate how many nucleated cells each sample contained. To quantify the absolute abundance of each unique TCRbeta CDR3 rearrangement, sequence reads were collapsed and filtered. For each sample, productive Simpson clonality was calculated by taking the square root of Simpson's diversity index across productive rearrangements. TCRdb mirrors the immuneACCESS table, restricted to in-frame sequences. Some clones are absent from its copies; in checked studies, under half trace to an unresolved V gene, and the reason for the others is unknown. The DNA gave D and trimming, while V, J and clone size come from that table. This sample comprises 300,000 to 450,000 clones, about 89% of them detected only once. The leading ten clones occupy over 9.5% of the sample.

One collaborating source in Seattle enrolled patients during active infection and followed them longitudinally through the course of disease. Whole blood was collected in K2EDTA tubes by collaborating institutions according to the institutions' own protocols. For TCRbeta analysis, collaborator samples were shipped as frozen whole blood, as isolated PBMCs, or as DNA extracted from either sample type. The CDR3 starts with the cysteine, ends with the phenylalanine, and has 16 residues. Only the CDR3 portion is preserved as DNA: 48 bases, with reading frame beginning at the first base. CDR1 and CDR2 are drawn from the germline V gene: SGHDT, YYEEEE. The germline V end is reduced by 4 bases and the J end by 10 bases; junction bases left unmatched: 13.

Sequenced: peripheral blood. The sequence came from a woman aged 30 to 39 with COVID-19, enrolled during active disease. The V gene is TRBV5-6 and the J gene is TRBJ2-2; TRBD2 matches 10 bases in the middle. The bases are TGTGCCAGCAGCATCCCCTTAGCGGGAGGTCCGCCGGAGCTGTTTTTT. Its protein is CASSIPLAGGPPELFF.